Listed below are T cell receptor beta chains from one sample, sequenced in a study of metastatic and nonmetastatic thyroid tumors. Using MiXCR, TCRdb reanalyzed the PCR reads. The sample shows over 14,000 clones, roughly 30% of them seen only once. Input material: tumor tissue. These receptors came from a female donor with papillary thyroid cancer or a benign thyroid nodule (not recorded which). Some clones in this sample may be carry-over from other donors' samples. The CDR3 runs from the conserved cysteine through the conserved F or W. For some rows the clone size is stated as once, few or many, or as a class when expanded; others skip it.

J	size	V	CDR3
TRBJ1-4	NA	TRBV30	CAWMSSGSEKLFF
TRBJ1-1	NA	TRBV3-1	CASSLTGTKGAFF
TRBJ2-1	medium-sized	TRBV7-2	CASSLAVSGGASIEQFF
TRBJ2-1	NA	TRBV20-1	CSASSAGGSYNEQFF
TRBJ1-1	many	TRBV12-3/TRBV12-4	CASSLLIKAFF
TRBJ2-7	NA	TRBV11-2	CASIPWDTHEQYF
TRBJ1-1	once	TRBV29-1	CSVARGREAGEAFF
TRBJ2-3	NA	TRBV6-1	CASRDFNGQGRGDTQYF
TRBJ2-7	many	TRBV29-1	CSVIIYEQYF
TRBJ2-3	NA	TRBV30	CAWSPGLAGGPDTQYF
TRBJ1-6	NA	TRBV28	CASRGETGISSPLHF
TRBJ2-1	NA	TRBV7-1	CASSSGTSGRSAGNEQFF
TRBJ1-6	NA	TRBV30	CAWSVRADSPLHF
TRBJ2-2	NA	TRBV11-2	CASSPNLGTGELFF
TRBJ2-1	NA	TRBV20-1	CSAAPQGVSYNEQFF
TRBJ2-6	NA	TRBV6-1	CASSPPAGANVLTF
TRBJ2-7	NA	TRBV7-8	CASSLARENYEQYF
TRBJ1-2	once	TRBV18	CASRRGSSNYGYTF
TRBJ2-3	many	TRBV28	CASSLPTQIKDTQYF
TRBJ2-6	NA	TRBV20-1	CSARDGSGANVLTF
TRBJ2-7	medium-sized	TRBV5-1	CASTRTGGLYEQYF
TRBJ1-1	many	TRBV20-1	CSARDFGQKNTEAFF
TRBJ2-7	few	TRBV27	CASRTGLVEYF
TRBJ1-1	NA	TRBV28	CASTYSTEAFF
TRBJ1-1	NA	TRBV6-1	CASSNREGGTEAFF
TRBJ2-7	many	TRBV19	CASSIRTGGPYEQYF
TRBJ2-1	few	TRBV7-8	CASSLVDEQFF
TRBJ2-1	many	TRBV14	CASSQVGGSSYNEQFF
TRBJ2-7	few	TRBV5-8	CASSLSGGAGEQYF
TRBJ2-1	few	TRBV24-1	CATSDRGTMRDEQFF